This is a list of T cell receptor beta chains from one sample in a study of regulatory T cells in long-lasting Graves disease. One entry per CDR3 protein results from TCRdb running MiXCR on the multiplex PCR reads. The sample includes about 220,000 distinct CDR3 sequences, approximately 20% of them seen just once. The source was peripheral blood mononuclear cells (PBMCs), collected at new diagnosis, from a patient treated with antithyroid drugs. Receptors originate from a female donor with Graves disease. CDR3s include the opening cysteine and the closing phenylalanine or tryptophan. The D gene is left open where the match is weak. The size entry is marked missing in some rows and otherwise reads once, few, many or a size class.

d_gene	abundance	v_gene	j_gene	CDR3nt	CDR3aa
TRBD2	many	TRBV20-1	TRBJ2-7	TGCAGTGCTAGAGATGCTAGCGGGGCCTACGAGCAGTACTTC	CSARDASGAYEQYF
TRBD2	many	TRBV7-9	TRBJ2-7	TGTGCCAGCAGCCCGGGACTAGTAGCCTCGGAGCAGTACTTC	CASSPGLVASEQYF
TRBD1	many	TRBV13	TRBJ2-7	TGTGCCAGCAGCTTAGAATTCGTGGGACAGGGCGGCGAGCAGTACTTC	CASSLEFVGQGGEQYF
.	many	TRBV18	TRBJ1-3	TGTGCCAGCTCACAACAGGTCTCTAACTCTGGAAACACCATATATTTT	CASSQQVSNSGNTIYF
.	.	TRBV11-2	TRBJ2-2	TGTGCCAGCAGCTTAGATTACTTCACCGGGGAGCTGTTTTTT	CASSLDYFTGELFF
TRBD1	many	TRBV7-9	TRBJ2-1	TGTGCCAGCACGCCGGGACAGGGGAACAATGAGCAGTTCTTC	CASTPGQGNNEQFF
TRBD2	.	TRBV14	TRBJ2-7	TGTGCCAGCAGCCACCAATGGACTAGCGGGAGGGCCGACGAGCAGTACTTC	CASSHQWTSGRADEQYF
.	.	TRBV27	TRBJ1-4	TGTGCCAGCAGTTTACTCGGGACGGGTAGTGAAAAACTGTTTTTT	CASSLLGTGSEKLFF
.	many	TRBV19	TRBJ1-1	TGTGCCAGTAGTTCCCGGGAGCCCACTGAAGCTTTCTTT	CASSSREPTEAFF
.	many	TRBV3-1	TRBJ2-7	TGTGCCAGCAGCCAAGATATGACCGTGGGAGAGCAGTACTTC	CASSQDMTVGEQYF
TRBD2	many	TRBV29-1	TRBJ2-3	TGCAGCGTGGGGCTAGCGGGGGTCACAGATACGCAGTATTTT	CSVGLAGVTDTQYF
.	few	TRBV20-1	TRBJ2-7	TGCAGTGCTGTTGACACGGTCCAAGCTTTAGCCTACGAGCAGTACTTC	CSAVDTVQALAYEQYF
.	many	TRBV9	TRBJ2-3	TGTGCCAGCAGCGTAGGGGCTAGCCCTTCCACAGATACGCAGTATTTT	CASSVGASPSTDTQYF
.	many	TRBV3-1	TRBJ1-6	TGTGCCAGCAGCCAAGCGTGGCGTTCACCCCTCCACTTT	CASSQAWRSPLHF
.	.	TRBV7-2	TRBJ2-5	TGTGCCAGCAGCTTTCGACAGTCCTGGAAGACCCAGTACTTC	CASSFRQSWKTQYF
TRBD1	many	TRBV6-1	TRBJ1-1	TGTGCCAGCAGTGAGACAGGGCGGCACACTGAAGCTTTCTTT	CASSETGRHTEAFF
.	many	TRBV24-1	TRBJ2-7	TGTGCCACCAGTGATCCCGCCAACTACGAGCAGTACTTC	CATSDPANYEQYF
.	many	TRBV20-1	TRBJ1-1	TGCAGTGCTAGAAAAGGTTGGGACACTGAAGCTTTCTTT	CSARKGWDTEAFF
.	.	TRBV7-3	TRBJ2-7	TGTGCCAGCAGCTTGTCACAGCTTACCCAGCAGTACTTC	CASSLSQLTQQYF
.	many	TRBV7-9	TRBJ2-4	TGTGCCAGCAGAACGACCCAGAGGGACATTCAGTACTTC	CASRTTQRDIQYF
.	.	TRBV5-1	TRBJ1-1	TGCGCCAGCAGCAAGTCAAGAGGGGCGAACACTGAAGCTTTCTTT	CASSKSRGANTEAFF
.	few	TRBV4-1	TRBJ1-2	TGCGCCAGCAGCCCCCCGGACGGGACGGATGGCTACACCTTC	CASSPPDGTDGYTF
.	many	TRBV6-1	TRBJ2-1	TGTGCCAGCAGTGAAGCGCTGGTGGACTACAATGAGCAGTTCTTC	CASSEALVDYNEQFF
.	many	TRBV29-1	TRBJ1-2	TGCAGCGTTGAAGAGGTAGGAATCGGCTATGGCTACACCTTC	CSVEEVGIGYGYTF
.	few	TRBV10-1	TRBJ1-1	TGCGCCAGCAGTGCTAGTGGGGACACTGAAGCTTTCTTT	CASSASGDTEAFF
TRBD2	many	TRBV20-1	TRBJ2-5	TGCAGTGCTAGAGACCCCCTTAGACTAGCGGGAGGAGGGACCCAGTACTTC	CSARDPLRLAGGGTQYF
.	many	TRBV19	TRBJ1-1	TGTGCCAGTAGTATAGGAGGAAAGGCACTAAGGACTGAAGCTTTCTTT	CASSIGGKALRTEAFF
.	many	TRBV24-1	TRBJ1-5	TGTGCTGTTAAAGGGATCCTAGATCAGCCCCAGCATTTT	CAVKGILDQPQHF
.	many	TRBV12-3/TRBV12-4	TRBJ1-1	TGTGCCAGCAGTTTCTCGACAGAAGTTGAAGCTTTCTTT	CASSFSTEVEAFF
.	.	TRBV2	TRBJ2-1	TGTGCCAGCAGCCTAGCTAGAAACCCTCCCCCCGACAATGAGCAGTTCTTC	CASSLARNPPPDNEQFF
.	many	TRBV14	TRBJ2-5	TGTGCCAGCAGCCAACGAGGAGGGACCCAGTACTTC	CASSQRGGTQYF
.	many	TRBV10-3	TRBJ2-3	TGTGCCATCAAAAGTGGCGCTAGCATGACAGATACGCAGTATTTT	CAIKSGASMTDTQYF
.	.	TRBV12-3/TRBV12-4	TRBJ2-5	TGTGCCAGCAGTTCACTGGGGACCCAGTACTTC	CASSSLGTQYF
.	many	TRBV19	TRBJ1-2	TGTGCCAGTAATACCGGGACTCAGAACTATGGCTACACCTTC	CASNTGTQNYGYTF
.	many	TRBV29-1	TRBJ1-2	TGCAGCGCCCACGACATGCAAGGATATGGCTACACCTTC	CSAHDMQGYGYTF
.	many	TRBV4-1	TRBJ1-5	TGCGCCAGCAGCCCGCGAGAGAGGGGCAATCAGCCCCAGCATTTT	CASSPRERGNQPQHF
TRBD2	many	TRBV7-2	TRBJ2-7	TGTGCCAGCAGCTTGGTCAGCGGGAGGGCCGGGTACGAGCAGTACTTC	CASSLVSGRAGYEQYF
.	many	TRBV3-1	TRBJ2-7	TGTGCCAGCAGCCAAGGACTGGACGAGCAGTACTTC	CASSQGLDEQYF